Each of the 2 T cell receptor beta chains below was sequenced from the same sample in a study of T-cell memory formation after mild COVID-19. TCRdb analysed the 5' RACE reads with MiXCR anew, one entry per CDR3 protein. The data show about 250,000 distinct CDR3 sequences, roughly 15% seen once. Material: PBMCs or a T cell subset sorted from them (not recorded which). The receptors derive from a man between 18 and 35 years old who had mild COVID-19 (a few samples of this study predate the infection). Cell type and time point are not known.

This clonotype was seen more than once but under ten times. The CDR3 loop reads CASSRGGAGGINTGELFF. The CDR3 coding sequence is TGTGCCAGCAGCCGCGGAGGGGCGGGGGGCATAAACACCGGGGAGCTGTTTTTT. This rearrangement joins TRBV5-4 to TRBJ2-2; TRBD2 aligns across 8 bases. After removal of 4 bases from V and 2 bases from J, the junction contained 13 bases not matched to a gene. Looked up from germline, CDR1 is SGHNT and CDR2 is YYREEE (reference sequence). The CDR3 is 18 amino acids.

This clonotype was observed a handful of times. The gene calls are TRBV12-3 or TRBV12-4 and TRBJ2-5; D unresolved. This CDR3 has 14 amino acids. The V end was cut by 5 bases, the J end by 5 bases, with 15 bases between. The CDR3 reads CASSPDGVRETQYF. CDR3 in DNA: TGTGCCAGCAGTCCTGACGGAGTAAGGGAGACCCAGTACTTC.